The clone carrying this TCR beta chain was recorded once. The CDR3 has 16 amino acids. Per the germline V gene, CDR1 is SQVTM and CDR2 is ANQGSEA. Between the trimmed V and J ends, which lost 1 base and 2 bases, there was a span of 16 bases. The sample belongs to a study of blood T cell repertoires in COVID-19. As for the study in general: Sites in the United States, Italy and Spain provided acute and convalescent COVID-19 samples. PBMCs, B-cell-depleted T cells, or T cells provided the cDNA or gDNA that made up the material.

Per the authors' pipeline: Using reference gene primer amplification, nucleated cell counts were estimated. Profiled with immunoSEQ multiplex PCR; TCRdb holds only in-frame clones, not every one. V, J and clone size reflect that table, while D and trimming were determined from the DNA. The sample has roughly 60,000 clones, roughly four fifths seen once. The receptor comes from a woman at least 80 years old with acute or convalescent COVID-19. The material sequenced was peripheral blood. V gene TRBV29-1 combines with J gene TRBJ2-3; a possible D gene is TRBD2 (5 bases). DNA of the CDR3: TGCAGCGTTGAAGCCCCTTCGAGCGGTTACACAGATACGCAGTATTTT. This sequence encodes CSVEAPSSGYTDTQYF.